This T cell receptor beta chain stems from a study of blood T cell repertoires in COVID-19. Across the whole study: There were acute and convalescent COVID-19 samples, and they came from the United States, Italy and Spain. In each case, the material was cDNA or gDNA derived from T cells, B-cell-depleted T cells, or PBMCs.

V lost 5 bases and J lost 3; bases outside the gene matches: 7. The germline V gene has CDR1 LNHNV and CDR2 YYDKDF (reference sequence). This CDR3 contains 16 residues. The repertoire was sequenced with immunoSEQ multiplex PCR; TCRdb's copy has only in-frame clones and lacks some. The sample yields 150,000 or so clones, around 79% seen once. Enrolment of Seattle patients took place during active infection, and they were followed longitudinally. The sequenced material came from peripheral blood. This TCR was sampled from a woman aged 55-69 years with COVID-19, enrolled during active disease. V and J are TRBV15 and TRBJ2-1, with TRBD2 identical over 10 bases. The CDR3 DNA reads TGTGCCACCAGCGAGCTAGCGGGGGTTAACTACAATGAGCAGTTCTTC. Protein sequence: CATSELAGVNYNEQFF.